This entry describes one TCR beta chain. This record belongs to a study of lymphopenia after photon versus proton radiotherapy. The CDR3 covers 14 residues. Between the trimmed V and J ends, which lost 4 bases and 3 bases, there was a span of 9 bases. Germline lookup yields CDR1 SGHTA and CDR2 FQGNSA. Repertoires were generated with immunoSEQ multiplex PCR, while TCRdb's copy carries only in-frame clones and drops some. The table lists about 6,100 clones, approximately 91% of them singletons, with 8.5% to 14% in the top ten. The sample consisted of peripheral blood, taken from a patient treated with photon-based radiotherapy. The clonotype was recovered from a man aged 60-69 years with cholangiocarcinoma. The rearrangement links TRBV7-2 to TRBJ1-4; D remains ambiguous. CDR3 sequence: CASSSVNSNEKLFF. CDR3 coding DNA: TGTGCCAGCAGCTCGGTTAATTCTAATGAAAAACTGTTTTTT.